A single T cell receptor beta chain is shown here with its context. This entry is derived from a study of CD8 T cells in Susac syndrome. This CDR3 is built from 16 residues. Germline values: CDR1 MNHEY, CDR2 SMNVEV (reference sequence). J was trimmed by 2 bases and V by 5 bases; bases with no gene match: 7. RNA, at about 0.5 to 1 ug, was reverse transcribed with random hexamers. Amplification of the TCR beta CDR3 was carried out by immunoSEQ multiplex PCR, which spanned a total of 54 Vbeta and 13 Jbeta segments. TCRdb reprocessed the immunoSEQ multiplex PCR reads via MiXCR and lists one record per CDR3 protein. The table includes about 200,000 distinct CDR3 sequences, roughly 94% detected once.

This chain links TRBV27 with TRBJ2-5; 11 bases align to TRBD2. The source is a human donor with multiple sclerosis. Sequenced sample: CD4+ T cells from PBMCs. CDR3 protein: CASSTSGLAVQETQYF. The DNA for the CDR3 is TGTGCCAGCAGTACATCGGGACTAGCGGTTCAAGAGACCCAGTACTTC.